This entry features one T cell receptor beta chain sequence. Its antigen is currently unknown. The protocol was immunoSEQ multiplex PCR, while the TCRdb copy is restricted to in-frame clones and leaves out a portion. The sample consists of 95,000 to 150,000 clones, about four fifths of them appearing once. Germline-derived CDR1 and CDR2 are MRHNA and SNTAGT. V lost 4 bases and J 8 bases, leaving 14 bases between the germline ends. This CDR3 spans 13 amino acids. The sample is drawn from a study of radiation and T cells in renal cell carcinoma. Study-wide findings and caveats: Without pretreatment biopsies, baseline tumor clonotype presence was undetermined.

Time point indicated: blood 2 weeks post-SBRT. Treatment indicated: 15 Gy SBRT to primary tumor, nephrectomy 4 weeks later. The patient's renal cell carcinoma had clear cell pathology. The TCR comes from a middle-aged man with renal cell carcinoma. The source was blood, collected from a patient whose treatment included radiotherapy and nephrectomy. This rearrangement joins TRBV6-4 to TRBJ1-1, with unresolved D. CDR3 nucleotide sequence: TGTGCCAGCAGTGCCCAGCCGGGGTCCGAAGCTTTCTTT. It is translated as CASSAQPGSEAFF.